This T cell receptor beta chain was retrieved from a study of T cells in localized non-small cell lung cancer. The assay was immunoSEQ multiplex PCR, and TCRdb's table has in-frame clones only and misses some. The data show 25,000 to 35,000 clones, around nine tenths seen once. This CDR3 contains 13 residues. V lost 2 bases, J lost 1 base, and 6 bases lay in between. Germline V lookup: CDR1 SGHKS, CDR2 YYEKEE (reference sequence). This clonotype originated in a female donor older than 55 with stage I lung adenocarcinoma. The chain couples TRBV5-5 to TRBJ1-1; tentative D call: TRBD1 (5 bases). This specimen consisted of peripheral blood, obtained before any cancer treatment. Here the CDR3 DNA reads TGTGCCAGCAGCTTCGGACAGAACACTGAAGCTTTCTTT. It specifies CASSFGQNTEAFF.